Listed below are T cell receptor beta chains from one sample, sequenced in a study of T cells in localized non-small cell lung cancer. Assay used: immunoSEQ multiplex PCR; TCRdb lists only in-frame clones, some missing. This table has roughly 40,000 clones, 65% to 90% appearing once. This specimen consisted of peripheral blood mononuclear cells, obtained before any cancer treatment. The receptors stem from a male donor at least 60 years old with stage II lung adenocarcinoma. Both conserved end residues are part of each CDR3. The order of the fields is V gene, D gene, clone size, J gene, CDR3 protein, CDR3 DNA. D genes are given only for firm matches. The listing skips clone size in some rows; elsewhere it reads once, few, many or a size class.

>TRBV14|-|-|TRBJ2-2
CASSPNRAVTGELFF
TGTGCCAGCAGTCCAAACAGGGCGGTGACCGGGGAGCTGTTTTTT
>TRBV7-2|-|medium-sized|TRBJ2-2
CASSLGVPGTGELFF
TGTGCCAGCAGCTTAGGGGTTCCGGGGACCGGGGAGCTGTTTTTT
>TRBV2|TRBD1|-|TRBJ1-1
CATRGQLNTEAFF
TGTGCCACGAGGGGACAGTTGAACACTGAAGCTTTCTTT
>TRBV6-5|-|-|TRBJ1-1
CASTTKGGVTEAFF
TGTGCCAGCACCACCAAAGGGGGAGTCACTGAAGCTTTCTTT
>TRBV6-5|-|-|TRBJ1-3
CASAASSGTIYF
TGTGCCAGCGCTGCGTCTTCGGGCACCATATATTTT
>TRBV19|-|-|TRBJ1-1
CASSPPYGMNTEAFF
TGTGCCAGTAGTCCTCCGTATGGCATGAACACTGAAGCTTTCTTT
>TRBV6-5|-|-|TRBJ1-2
CASSYQGSGYTF
TGTGCCAGCAGTTACCAGGGCAGTGGCTACACCTTC
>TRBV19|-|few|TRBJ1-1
CASARGVDTEAFF
TGTGCCAGTGCTCGGGGAGTGGACACTGAAGCTTTCTTT
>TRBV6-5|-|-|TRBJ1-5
CASSSRTANQPQHF
TGTGCCAGCAGTTCCCGGACAGCTAATCAGCCCCAGCATTTT
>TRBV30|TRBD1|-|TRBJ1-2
CAQGGLNNYGYTF
TGTGCGCAGGGGGGACTAAATAACTATGGCTACACCTTC
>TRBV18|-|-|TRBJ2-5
CASSLDRFGAQYF
TGTGCCAGCTCTCTGGACAGATTCGGGGCCCAGTACTTC
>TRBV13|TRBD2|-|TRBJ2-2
CASSFGLAGVYTGELFF
TGTGCCAGCAGCTTTGGGCTAGCGGGAGTTTACACCGGGGAGCTGTTTTTT
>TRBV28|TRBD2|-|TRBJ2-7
CASSFYGLAGRAYF
TGTGCCAGCAGTTTCTACGGACTAGCTGGGCGCGCGTACTTC
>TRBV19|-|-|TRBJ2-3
CASSTPDTQYF
TGTGCCAGTAGTACCCCTGACACGCAGTATTTT
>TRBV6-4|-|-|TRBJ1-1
CASSGPGGNTEAFF
TGTGCCAGCAGTGGCCCCGGAGGGAACACTGAAGCTTTCTTT
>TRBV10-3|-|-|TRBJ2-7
CAISFSSYEQYF
TGTGCCATCAGTTTCAGCTCCTACGAGCAGTACTTC
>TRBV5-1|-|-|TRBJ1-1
CASSLLGVEAFF
TGCGCCAGCAGCTTGCTGGGGGTTGAAGCTTTCTTT
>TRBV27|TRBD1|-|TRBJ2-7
CASRAGTGLVFHEQYF
TGTGCCAGCAGGGCCGGGACAGGGCTCGTTTTTCACGAGCAGTACTTC
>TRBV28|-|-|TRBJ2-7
CASSAPGDPISSYEQYF
TGTGCCAGCAGTGCCCCAGGGGACCCGATAAGCTCCTACGAGCAGTACTTC
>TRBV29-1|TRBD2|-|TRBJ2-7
CSVEVTSDEQYF
TGCAGCGTTGAAGTTACTAGCGACGAGCAGTACTTC
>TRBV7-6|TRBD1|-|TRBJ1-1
CASSSRTGNTEAFF
TGTGCCAGCAGCAGCCGGACAGGGAACACTGAAGCTTTCTTT
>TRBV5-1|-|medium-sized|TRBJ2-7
CASSLGQEQYF
TGCGCCAGCAGCTTGGGCCAGGAGCAGTACTTC
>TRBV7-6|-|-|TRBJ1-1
CASSLAGDTEAFF
TGTGCCAGCAGCTTAGCAGGGGACACTGAAGCTTTCTTT
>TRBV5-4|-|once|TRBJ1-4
CASSPGGATNEKLFF
TGTGCCAGCAGCCCAGGTGGGGCAACTAATGAAAAACTGTTTTTT
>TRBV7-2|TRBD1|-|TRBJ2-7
CASSLGGTGKKQYF
TGTGCCAGCAGTCTAGGGGGGACAGGGAAGAAGCAGTACTTC
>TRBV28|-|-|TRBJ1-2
CASSLQRDYGYTF
TGTGCCAGCAGTTTACAGCGAGACTATGGCTACACCTTC
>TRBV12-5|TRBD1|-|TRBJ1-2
CASGLSGTGSGYTF
TGTGCTAGTGGTCTTTCCGGGACAGGGAGTGGCTACACCTTC
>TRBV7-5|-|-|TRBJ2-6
CARMRTSRQSRANVLTF
TGTGCCAGAATGCGAACAAGTAGACAAAGTCGGGCCAACGTCCTGACTTTC
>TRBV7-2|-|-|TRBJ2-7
CASSLQQGRLSYEQYF
TGTGCCAGCAGCCTCCAACAGGGGAGGTTATCCTACGAGCAGTACTTC
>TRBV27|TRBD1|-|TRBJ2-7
CASTLGQGPYEQYF
TGTGCCAGCACCCTGGGACAGGGACCCTACGAGCAGTACTTC
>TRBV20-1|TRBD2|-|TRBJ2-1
CSAPRGVEQFF
TGCAGTGCCCCCCGGGGGGTTGAGCAGTTCTTC
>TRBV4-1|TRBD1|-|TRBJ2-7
CASSQGQLNSYEQYF
TGCGCCAGCAGCCAGGGACAGCTAAACTCCTACGAGCAGTACTTC
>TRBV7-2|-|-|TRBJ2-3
CASSPPNPTNTDTQYF
TGTGCCAGCAGCCCCCCAAACCCGACTAACACAGATACGCAGTATTTT
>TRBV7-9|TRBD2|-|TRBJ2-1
CASSLATSGRALEQFF
TGTGCCAGCAGCTTAGCGACTAGCGGGAGGGCATTGGAGCAGTTCTTC
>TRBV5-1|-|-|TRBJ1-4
CASSLAGGSNEKLFF
TGCGCCAGCAGCTTGGCGGGGGGTTCTAATGAAAAACTGTTTTTT
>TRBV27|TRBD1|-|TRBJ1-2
CASSFSSGTDYTF
TGTGCCAGCAGTTTCTCGTCCGGGACAGACTACACCTTC
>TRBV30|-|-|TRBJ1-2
CARRRDYGYTF
TGTGCCCGGCGGAGGGACTATGGCTACACCTTC
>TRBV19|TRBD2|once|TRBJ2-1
CASSTLAGGSLEQFF
TGTGCCAGTAGTACGCTAGCGGGAGGGTCACTCGAGCAGTTCTTC
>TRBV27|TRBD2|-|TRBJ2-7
CASKTSGGNEQYF
TGTGCCAGCAAAACTAGCGGGGGAAACGAGCAGTACTTC